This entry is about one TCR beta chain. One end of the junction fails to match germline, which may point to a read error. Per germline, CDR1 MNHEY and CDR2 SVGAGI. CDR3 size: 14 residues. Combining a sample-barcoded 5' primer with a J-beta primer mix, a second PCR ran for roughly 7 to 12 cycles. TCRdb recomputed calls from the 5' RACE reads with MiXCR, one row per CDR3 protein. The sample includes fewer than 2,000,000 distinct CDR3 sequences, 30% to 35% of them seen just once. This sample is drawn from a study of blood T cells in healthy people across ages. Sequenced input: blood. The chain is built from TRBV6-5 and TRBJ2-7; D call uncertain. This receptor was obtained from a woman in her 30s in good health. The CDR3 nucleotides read TGTGCCGGCAGTGAGTCCCCCCACCTCTACGAGCAGTACTTC. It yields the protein CAGSESPHLYEQYF.